This T cell receptor beta chain was sequenced for a study of blood T cell repertoires in COVID-19. Study at large: There were acute and convalescent COVID-19 samples, and they came from the United States, Italy and Spain. T cells, B-cell-depleted T cells, or PBMCs provided the cDNA or gDNA that served as material.

Trimming took off 6 bases at V and 8 bases at J, with 16 bases between the two ends. The CDR3 is 14 residues long. The V gene's germline CDR1 is ENHRY and CDR2 SYGVKD. Original data processing: Estimation of nucleated cell counts was performed using reference gene primer amplification. Repertoires were generated with immunoSEQ multiplex PCR, while TCRdb's copy carries only in-frame clones and drops some. V and J calls and clone size come straight from that table; D and trimming were deduced from the DNA. This sample yields 270,000 or so clones, of which roughly 91% are seen a single time; about 5% belongs to the top ten.

This chain links TRBV10-3 with TRBJ2-2; weak D call: TRBD2 (5 bases). Sequencing was performed on peripheral blood. This clonotype was obtained from a man between 40 and 49 years old with acute or convalescent COVID-19. The CDR3 nucleotides are TGTGCCATCAGGGCCCAGCCCCGGGGTGGGGAGCTGTTTTTT. Its protein product is CAIRAQPRGGELFF.